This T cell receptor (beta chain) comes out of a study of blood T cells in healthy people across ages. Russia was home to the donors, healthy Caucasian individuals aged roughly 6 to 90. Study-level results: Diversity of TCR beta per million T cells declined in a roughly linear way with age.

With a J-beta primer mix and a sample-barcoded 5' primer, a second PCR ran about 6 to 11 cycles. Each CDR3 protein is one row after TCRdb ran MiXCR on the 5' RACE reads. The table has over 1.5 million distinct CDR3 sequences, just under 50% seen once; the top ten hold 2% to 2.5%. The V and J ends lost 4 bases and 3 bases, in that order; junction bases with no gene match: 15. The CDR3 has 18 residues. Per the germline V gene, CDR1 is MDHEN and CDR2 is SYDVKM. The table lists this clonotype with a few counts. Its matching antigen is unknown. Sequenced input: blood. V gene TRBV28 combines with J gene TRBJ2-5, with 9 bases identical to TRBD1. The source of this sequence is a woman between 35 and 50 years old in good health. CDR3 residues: CASSSRLAFWDREETQYF. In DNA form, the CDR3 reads TGTGCCAGCAGTTCCCGTCTGGCTTTTTGGGACAGGGAAGAGACCCAGTACTTC. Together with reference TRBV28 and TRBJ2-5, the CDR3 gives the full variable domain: DVKVTQSSRYLVKRTGEKVFLECVQDMDHENMFWYRQDPGLGLRLIYFSYDVKMKEKGDIPEGYSVSREKKERFSLILESASTNQTSMYLCASSSRLAFWDREETQYFGPGTRLLVL.